The rows below give T cell receptor beta chains drawn from one sample of a study of blood T cells in healthy people across ages. TCRdb re-derived calls from the 5' RACE reads in MiXCR, one entry per CDR3 protein. The sample holds 710,000 or so distinct CDR3 sequences, 20% to 25% seen once. Sequencing used blood. The receptors were gathered from a man between 65 and 79 years old in good health. Both conserved end residues are part of each CDR3. D genes are given only for firm matches. For some rows the clone size is stated as once, few or many, or as a class when expanded; others skip it.

>TRBJ1-2|TRBV6-5|many|TRBD1
TGTGCCAGCAGCCGCGGACAGGGGGCTTATGGCTACACCTTC
CASSRGQGAYGYTF
>TRBJ1-1|TRBV20-1|.|.
TGCAGTGCTCTGGAGGGGAAGACTGAAGCTTTCTTT
CSALEGKTEAFF
>TRBJ2-3|TRBV11-3|.|.
TGTGCCAGCAGCTTAGATACTGGTAGCACAGACGGTACGCAGTATTTT
CASSLDTGSTDGTQYF
>TRBJ1-1|TRBV6-1|.|.
TGTGCCAGCAGTGAAGAGGGGAACCCAACGAACACTGAAGCTTTCTTT
CASSEEGNPTNTEAFF
>TRBJ2-5|TRBV3-1|few|.
TGTGCCAGCAGCCCCGGACCGACCCAAGAGACCCAGTACTTC
CASSPGPTQETQYF
>TRBJ2-6|TRBV7-2|few|.
TGTGCCAGCAGCCTCTTCCCCGGGGAGGCCAACGTCCTGACTTTC
CASSLFPGEANVLTF
>TRBJ2-7|TRBV18|.|.
TGTGCCAGCTCACCAAGTGGCGGGGGCACCTACGAGCAGTACTTC
CASSPSGGGTYEQYF
>TRBJ2-7|TRBV19|.|TRBD1
TGTGCCAGTAGTAGGGGGACAGATCAATACGAGCAGTACTTC
CASSRGTDQYEQYF
>TRBJ2-4|TRBV6-1|few|.
TGTGCCAGCACCGAAAGGGGCAGCACGAGTAACATTCAGTACTTC
CASTERGSTSNIQYF
>TRBJ1-1|TRBV7-9|few|TRBD1
TGTGCAACCACAGGGGGCACTGAAGCTTTCTTT
CATTGGTEAFF
>TRBJ1-4|TRBV18|.|TRBD1
TGTGCCAGCTCAGCCGGGACAGGCAGTGAAAAACTGTTTTTT
CASSAGTGSEKLFF
>TRBJ2-3|TRBV20-1|.|.
TGCAGTGCTAGCCCCTTGGGAGCAAGAAGCACAGATACGCAGTATTTT
CSASPLGARSTDTQYF
>TRBJ2-3|TRBV20-1|few|.
TGCAGTGCTAGAGTGCCAGCGGACACAGATACGCAGTATTTT
CSARVPADTDTQYF